This T cell receptor beta chain appears in the sequencing data of a study of blood T cell repertoires in COVID-19 (dated by TCRdb to 2018 to 2020). Turning to the overall study: Samples from collaborators originated in the United States, Italy and Spain and spanned both the acute and convalescent phases of COVID-19. Where HLA class I and class II types were available, the types were taken from metadata supplied by the sample provider, not from assay-based typing. The repertoires were released in a freely available public database meant as a resource for research on the immune response to SARS-CoV-2. Subjects who had been exposed to COVID-19, were actively infected with it, or had recovered from it provided the deeply sampled blood TCRbeta repertoires that made up the dataset. The sample metadata nearly always contained a de-identified subject ID, COVID-19 status, age in years and sex. Samples were obtained from the ongoing ImmuneRACE study (first 160 participants) and from over 1,000 subjects provided by 6 global collaborators. The material from the prospective study consisted of cDNA or gDNA derived from T cells, B-cell-depleted T cells, or PBMCs. Points the paper makes about the study in general: How much clinical and demographic metadata was included differed by source and by participant, and the metadata was provided uncurated.

Trimmed from V: 4 bases; trimmed from J: 5 bases; junction bases lacking a gene match: 7. Taken from cysteine to phenylalanine, the CDR3 has 15 residues. This entry keeps only the CDR3 DNA: 45 bases, framed from base 1. From a lookup of the germline V gene (reference sequence), CDR1 and CDR2 are LNHDA and SQIVND. As regards this clone: Its antigen remains unidentified. No per-base quality is available; no much larger clone lies one base away.

The collaborating institutions used their own protocols to collect whole blood in K2EDTA tubes. For TCRbeta analysis, collaborators shipped samples as frozen whole blood, isolated PBMCs, or DNA extracted from either of those sample types. TCRbeta CDR3 regions were amplified from genomic DNA by means of the immunoSEQ Assay, a bias-controlled multiplex PCR. On the authors' methods: The number of nucleated cells in each sample was estimated by amplification of reference gene primers within the assay. Sequence reads were collapsed and filtered to measure the absolute abundance of every unique TCRbeta CDR3 rearrangement. Productive Simpson clonality was computed per sample as the square root of Simpson's diversity index over productive rearrangements. What TCRdb holds here is the immuneACCESS table cut down to in-frame rearrangements. Part of the clones is not present; checked against another copy, under half of the missing clones reflect an unresolved V gene, and the others are unexplained. V and J calls and clone size are given by that table; D and trimming were obtained from the DNA. Across this sample there are 250,000 or so clones, with just under 85% seen only once. The top ten hold under 2% of the sample.

The chain is encoded by TRBV19 joined to TRBJ1-5; the junction holds 8 bases that match TRBD1. This sequence originates from an elderly woman with acute or convalescent COVID-19. Sample: peripheral blood. DNA sequence: TGTGCCAGTAGTACGACAGGGGCAGAACATCAGCCCCAGCATTTT. Translated, it reads CASSTTGAEHQPQHF. With all but the CDR3 taken from the reference TRBV19 and TRBJ1-5 genes, the full variable domain is: DGGITQSPKYLFRKEGQNVTLSCEQNLNHDAMYWYRQDPGQGLRLIYYSQIVNDFQKGDIAEGYSVSREKKESFPLTVTSAQKNPTAFYLCASSTTGAEHQPQHFGDGTRLSIL.